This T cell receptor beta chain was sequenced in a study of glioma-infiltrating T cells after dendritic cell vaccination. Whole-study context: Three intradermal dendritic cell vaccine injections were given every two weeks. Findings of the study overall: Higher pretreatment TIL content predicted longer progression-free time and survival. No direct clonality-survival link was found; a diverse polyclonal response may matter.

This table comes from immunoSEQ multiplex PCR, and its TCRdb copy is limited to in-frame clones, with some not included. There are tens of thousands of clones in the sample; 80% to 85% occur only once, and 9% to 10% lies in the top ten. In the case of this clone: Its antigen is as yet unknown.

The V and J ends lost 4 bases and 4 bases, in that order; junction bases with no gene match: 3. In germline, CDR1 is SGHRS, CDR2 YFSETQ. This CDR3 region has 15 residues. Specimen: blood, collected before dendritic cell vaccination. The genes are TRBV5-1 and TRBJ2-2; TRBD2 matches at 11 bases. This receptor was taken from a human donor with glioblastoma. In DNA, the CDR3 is TGCGCCAGCAGCGCCGGGACTAGCGGCACCGGGGAGCTGTTTTTT. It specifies CASSAGTSGTGELFF.